This TCR beta chain was identified during a study of blood T cell repertoires in COVID-19 (TCRdb year 2020). For the wider study: Samples from collaborators originated in the United States, Italy and Spain and spanned both the acute and convalescent phases of COVID-19. The prospective study material was composed of cDNA or gDNA derived from T cells, B-cell-depleted T cells, or PBMCs. Subjects who had been exposed to COVID-19, were actively infected with it, or had recovered from it provided the deeply sampled blood TCRbeta repertoires that made up the dataset. The repertoires were made available in a free public database intended to serve as a resource for research on the immune response to SARS-CoV-2. The samples were drawn from the first 160 participants of the ongoing ImmuneRACE study and from more than 1,000 subjects provided by 6 global collaborators. Nearly every sample came with metadata listing a de-identified subject ID, COVID-19 status, age in years and sex. Where available, HLA class I and class II types were obtained from metadata supplied by the sample provider rather than from assay-based typing. What the study reported, not specific to this receptor: The quantity of clinical and demographic metadata differed by source and by participant and was supplied without curation.

Enrolling through a virtual design, the prospective study's participants ranged in age from roughly 18 to 90 years and lived across 20 to 30 United States geographic areas. In the prospective study, participants were assigned to cohorts based on the clinical history participants reported in a screening survey and a study questionnaire. Recovered participants in ImmuneRACE Cohort 3 were defined by two consecutive negative NP/OP PCR tests, clearance by a healthcare professional, or resolution of symptoms. In the prospective study, whole blood, serum and a nasopharyngeal or oropharyngeal swab were collected from each participant by mobile phlebotomists. Over a roughly two-month period, participants in the prospective study had the option of providing additional blood draws and questionnaires. Before DNA extraction, prospective study blood samples were shipped either frozen or at room temperature.

In this sample, this clone turned up once. Its target antigen remains unknown. Per-nucleotide qualities are absent, and no much larger clonotype sits a single base away. TCRbeta CDR3 regions were amplified from genomic DNA by means of the immunoSEQ Assay, a bias-controlled multiplex PCR. Processing in the source paper ran as follows. Nucleated cell counts per sample were estimated from amplification of reference gene primers within the assay. To quantify the absolute abundance of each unique TCRbeta CDR3 rearrangement, sequence reads were collapsed and filtered. For each sample, productive Simpson clonality was calculated as the square root of Simpson's diversity index across productive rearrangements. The immuneACCESS repertoire file appears here via TCRdb, limited to in-frame rearrangements. These files lack a portion of the clones; in checked studies, under half of the deficit traces to unresolved V genes, and the cause of the others is not known. That table furnishes V, J and clone size, whereas the DNA furnished D and trimming. The sample table shows about 200,000 clones, and approximately 90% are seen once. The ten largest clonotypes hold less than 1.5% of the sample.

The cysteine opens and the phenylalanine closes a CDR3 of 16 amino acids. The read is trimmed to its CDR3 DNA, 48 bases read in frame from base 1. CDR1 LGHNA and CDR2 YSLEER are derived from the germline V gene. At the junction V is shortened by 1 base and J by 4 bases, with 16 bases in between. The chain is encoded by TRBV4-3 joined to TRBJ1-1, with the D gene not clear enough to name. The sequencing sample was made of PBMCs or T cells enriched from blood (not recorded which). This sequence was found in a man aged 30 to 45 who had recovered from COVID-19. The CDR3 protein is CASSQGPPMPGTEAFF. The DNA sequence is as follows: TGCGCCAGCAGCCAAGGTCCCCCAATGCCGGGCACTGAAGCTTTCTTT.